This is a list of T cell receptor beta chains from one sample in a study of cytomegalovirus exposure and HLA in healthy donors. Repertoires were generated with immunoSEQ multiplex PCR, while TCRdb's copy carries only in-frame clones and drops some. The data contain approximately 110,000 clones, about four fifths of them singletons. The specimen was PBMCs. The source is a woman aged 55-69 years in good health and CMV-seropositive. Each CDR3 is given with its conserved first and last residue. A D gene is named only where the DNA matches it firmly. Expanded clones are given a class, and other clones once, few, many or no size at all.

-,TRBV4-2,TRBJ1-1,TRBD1,TGTGCCAGCAGCCATACGGACAGGGGTAGGGCTGAAGCTTTCTTT,CASSHTDRGRAEAFF
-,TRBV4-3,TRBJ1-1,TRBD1,TGCGCCAGCAGCCGCCAGGAGGGGGCCACTGAAGCTTTCTTT,CASSRQEGATEAFF
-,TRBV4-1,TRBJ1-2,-,TGCGCCAGCAGCCTTGACGACACAACCCTTAACTATGGCTACACCTTC,CASSLDDTTLNYGYTF
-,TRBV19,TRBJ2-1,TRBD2,TGTGCCAGCAGTGGGACTAGTTCGGAGTTCTTC,CASSGTSSEFF
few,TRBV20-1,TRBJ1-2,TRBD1,TGCAGTGCTGGGACAGGGGGGGGCTACACCTTC,CSAGTGGGYTF
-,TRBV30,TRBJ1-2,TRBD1,TGTGCCTGGATCCAAGGGGGCAGGGTTACCTATGGCTACACCTTC,CAWIQGGRVTYGYTF
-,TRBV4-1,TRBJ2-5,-,TGCGCCAGCAGCCAAGATTGGGGAGCTGCGGGGCGAGAGACCCAGTACTTC,CASSQDWGAAGRETQYF
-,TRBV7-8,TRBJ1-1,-,TGTGCCAGCAGCTTAACGATTGGTCGAGGCTCCACTGAAGCTTTCTTT,CASSLTIGRGSTEAFF
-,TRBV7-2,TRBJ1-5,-,TGTGCCAGCAGCTTAAATCCAGGGAATCAGCCCCAGCATTTT,CASSLNPGNQPQHF
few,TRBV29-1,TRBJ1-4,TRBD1,TGCAGCGTTCGTCCAGGGGGACTTGAAAAACTGTTTTTT,CSVRPGGLEKLFF
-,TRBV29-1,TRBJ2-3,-,TGCAGCGTTGTTGGCGGGGTTAAAGATACGCAGTATTTT,CSVVGGVKDTQYF
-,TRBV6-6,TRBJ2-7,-,TGTGCCAGCAGTTCTCCGGAGCTCGGCGAGCAGTACTTC,CASSSPELGEQYF
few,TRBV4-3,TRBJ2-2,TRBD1,TGCGCCAGCTCTATTTTTGTCCCGGGACAGATTAATACCGGGGAGCTGTTTTTT,CASSIFVPGQINTGELFF
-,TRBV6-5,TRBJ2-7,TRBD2,TGTGCCAGCAGTTACTGGACTAGCGGGGAGCAGTACTTC,CASSYWTSGEQYF
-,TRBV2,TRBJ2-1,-,TGTGCCAGCAGAGGGGACTTGGTAGCGTACAATGAGCAGTTCTTC,CASRGDLVAYNEQFF
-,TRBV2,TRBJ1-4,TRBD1,TGTGCCAGCAGGCGACAGGGCGTTAATGAAAAACTGTTTTTT,CASRRQGVNEKLFF
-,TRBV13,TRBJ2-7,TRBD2,TGTGCCAGCAGCTTACTAGCGGGAGGACCCTACGAGCAGTACTTC,CASSLLAGGPYEQYF
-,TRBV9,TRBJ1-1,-,TGTGCCAGCAGCGGGAGGGACGGCCTGAACACTGAAGCTTTCTTT,CASSGRDGLNTEAFF
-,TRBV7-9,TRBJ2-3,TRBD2,TGTGCCAGCAGCCCAAGCGGGGGGACGGATACGCAGTATTTT,CASSPSGGTDTQYF
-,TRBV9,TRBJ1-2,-,TGTGCCAGCAGCGTAGGGTCGAGGGGGAATAACTATGGCTACACCTTC,CASSVGSRGNNYGYTF
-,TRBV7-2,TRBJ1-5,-,TGTGCCAGCAGCCCAGACAGGCTTCGGAGCAATCAGCCCCAGCATTTT,CASSPDRLRSNQPQHF
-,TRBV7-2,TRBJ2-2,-,TGTGCCAGCAGCTGGGGGGACAGATACACCGGGGAGCTGTTTTTT,CASSWGDRYTGELFF
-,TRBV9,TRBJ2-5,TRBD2,TGTGCCAGCACCCTGGGACTAGCGGCCCAAGAGACCCAGTACTTC,CASTLGLAAQETQYF
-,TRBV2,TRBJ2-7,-,TGTGCCGGGGGGGGACAGGTTGACTCCTACGAGCAGTACTTC,CAGGGQVDSYEQYF
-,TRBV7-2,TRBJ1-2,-,TGTGCCAGCAGCTTCCAGGGGAACGGCTACACCTTC,CASSFQGNGYTF
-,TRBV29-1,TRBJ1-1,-,TGCAGCGCTTGGACAGTTCGAACTGAAGCTTTCTTT,CSAWTVRTEAFF
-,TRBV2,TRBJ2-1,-,TGTGCCAGTTCGGGACACGTCGATCCTTACAATGAGCAGTTCTTC,CASSGHVDPYNEQFF
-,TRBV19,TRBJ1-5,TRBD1,TGCGCCAGTAGTGTAGGACAGGGGGCTCGCAATCAGCCCCAGCATTTT,CASSVGQGARNQPQHF
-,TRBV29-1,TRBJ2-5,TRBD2,TGCAGCGACCACGGGGGGAGACAAGAGACCCAGTACTTC,CSDHGGRQETQYF
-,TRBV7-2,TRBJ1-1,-,TGTGCCAGCAGCTTATCCCCCCCCGGGCAGGGCCGGGTAGCTTTCTTT,CASSLSPPGQGRVAFF
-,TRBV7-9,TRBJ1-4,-,TGTGCCAGCAGCTCCCTCGGGAATAATGAAAAACTGTTTTTT,CASSSLGNNEKLFF
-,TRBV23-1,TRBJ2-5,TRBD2,TGCGCCAGCAGTCTCCTAGCGGGGGATATGTCGGAGACCCAGTACTTC,CASSLLAGDMSETQYF
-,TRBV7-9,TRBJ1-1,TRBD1,TGTGCCATGTGGGGACAGATGAACACTGAAGCTTTCTTT,CAMWGQMNTEAFF